Detailed here is one TCR beta chain. Antigen specificity is unknown. Generated by immunoSEQ multiplex PCR, the TCRdb table keeps only in-frame clones and is missing some. The sample lists some 170,000 clones, about 83% seen once, with 1.4% in the top ten. The data originate from a study of cytomegalovirus exposure and HLA in healthy donors. For the study at large: The 666 first-cohort repertoires shared a platform with the approximately 110 validation repertoires, as reported in a later analysis.

General study points: Through in vitro validation, three CMV-associated chains were shown to be specific for CMV antigens. A list of approximately 150 TCR beta chains associated with cytomegalovirus was given.

Germline CDR1 and CDR2: LGHNA and YSLEER. The CDR3 is 15 amino acids. J was trimmed by 5 bases and V by 1 base; bases with no gene match: 7. The sequence was collected from a young woman in good health and CMV-seronegative. Sequencing was done on a sample of PBMCs. The V gene is TRBV4-3, the J gene TRBJ2-5; 7 nucleotides agree with TRBD2. In DNA, the CDR3 is TGCGCCAGCAGCCAAGTACGTCCAGCGGGGGAGACCCAGTACTTC. It encodes CASSQVRPAGETQYF.